A single sample is the source of the 7 T cell receptor beta chains below, sequenced in a study of T cells in Graves' hyperthyroidism and ophthalmopathy. It was RNA transcripts that yielded the amplified TCR beta CDR3 regions. The HTBI primer set served for first-round RT-PCR of the TCR CDR3. TCRdb redid the calling of the multiplex PCR reads with MiXCR, one entry per CDR3 protein. The profile covers about 500,000 distinct CDR3 sequences, with around 14% appearing a single time and about a sixth taken by the ten largest. Source material: blood. The receptors here all came from a woman in her late teens or twenties with Graves' hyperthyroidism.

This clonotype was recorded many times. The chain couples TRBV7-9 to TRBJ1-1, with 7 bases matching TRBD1. Looked up from germline, CDR1 is SEHNR and CDR2 is FQNEAQ (reference sequence). After removal of 5 bases from V and 6 bases from J, the junction contained 12 bases not matched to a gene. The CDR3 is 15 residues long. This chain's CDR3 is CASSPQGGKDSEAFF. DNA for the CDR3: TGTGCCAGCAGCCCCCAGGGGGGGAAGGATTCTGAAGCTTTCTTT.

There are many counts of this clonotype. The rearrangement joins TRBV7-3 to TRBJ2-5, with 12 bases aligning to TRBD2. Germline loops: CDR1 SGHTA, CDR2 FQGTGA. The CDR3 consists of 15 residues. The V segment lost 2 bases and the J segment 4 bases; nucleotides outside the gene matches: 2. The CDR3 sequence: CASSLLAGGLETQYF. The CDR3 nucleotides read TGTGCCAGCAGCTTACTAGCGGGAGGGTTAGAGACCCAGTACTTC.

Many counts were recorded for this clonotype. The CDR3: CSLFKPFSGKPQGDTQYF. In nucleotides, the CDR3 is TGCAGCCTGTTCAAGCCATTTAGCGGGAAGCCTCAAGGGGATACGCAGTATTTT. The rearrangement links TRBV20-1 to TRBJ2-3; 8 positions match TRBD2. Germline V gene sequence: CDR1 DFQATT, CDR2 SNEGSKA (reference sequence). There are 18 residues in the CDR3.

This clonotype was found many times. The chain links TRBV6-1 to TRBJ2-1, with D possibly being TRBD2 (6 bases). The CDR3 totals 12 residues. Deletions cut 8 bases from V and 6 bases from J, with 11 bases between. CDR1 MNHNS and CDR2 SASEGT come from the germline V gene. The CDR3 here is CASGRRGNEQFF. CDR3 sequence (DNA): TGTGCCAGCGGGAGGAGGGGCAATGAGCAGTTCTTC.

On this clonotype itself: A clone one base away is much larger, so this may be a read error. The genes are TRBV7-8 and TRBJ2-1; TRBD2 aligns across 7 bases. The CDR3 is 16 amino acids. Germline lookup yields CDR1 SGHVS and CDR2 FQNEAQ. Here the CDR3 DNA reads TGTGCCGGCAGCCGGAGCGGGACCCCCTATAGTAATGAGCAGTTCTTC. It encodes CAGSRSGTPYSNEQFF.

This clonotype was seen more than once but under ten times. The chain links TRBV19 to TRBJ2-1; D not resolved. The germline gives CDR1 LNHDA, CDR2 SQIVND (reference sequence). The ends were cut back, 1 base at V and 5 bases at J, with 6 bases in the middle. The CDR3 consists of 13 residues. CDR3 residues: CASSIVPDNEQFF. The CDR3 DNA follows: TGTGCCAGTAGTATAGTGCCTGACAATGAGCAGTTCTTC.

The chain has TRBV15 and TRBJ1-6; unclear D gene. The CDR3 has 14 residues. The germline gives CDR1 LNHNV, CDR2 YYDKDF (reference sequence). Trimming left V 0 bases short and J 9 bases short, with 9 bases between. DNA for the CDR3: TGTGCCACCAGCAGAGATGGGTCATTTTCACCCCTCCACTTT. The encoded protein is CATSRDGSFSPLHF.